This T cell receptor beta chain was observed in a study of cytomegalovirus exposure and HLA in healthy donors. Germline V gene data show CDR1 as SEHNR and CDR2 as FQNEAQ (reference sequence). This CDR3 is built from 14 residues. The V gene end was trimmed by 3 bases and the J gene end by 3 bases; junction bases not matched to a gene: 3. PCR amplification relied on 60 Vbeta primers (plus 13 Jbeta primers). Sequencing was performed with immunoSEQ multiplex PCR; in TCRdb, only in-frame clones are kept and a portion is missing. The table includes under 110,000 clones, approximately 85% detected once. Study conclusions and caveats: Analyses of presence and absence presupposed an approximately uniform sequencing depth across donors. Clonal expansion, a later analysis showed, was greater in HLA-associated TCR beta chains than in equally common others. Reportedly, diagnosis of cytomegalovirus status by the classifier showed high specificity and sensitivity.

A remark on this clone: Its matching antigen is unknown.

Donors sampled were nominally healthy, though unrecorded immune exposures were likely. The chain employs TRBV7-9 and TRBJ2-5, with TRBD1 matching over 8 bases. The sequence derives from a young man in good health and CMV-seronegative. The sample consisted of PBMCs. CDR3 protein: CASSLTGAEETQYF. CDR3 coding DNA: TGTGCCAGCAGCTTGACAGGGGCCGAAGAGACCCAGTACTTC.